The rows below give T cell receptor beta chains drawn from one sample of a study of blood T cells in healthy people across ages. TCRdb reprocessed the 5' RACE reads with MiXCR, giving one entry per CDR3 protein. The data show roughly 1.9 million distinct CDR3 sequences, with 39% seen just once and 20% to 25% held by the top ten. Sequencing was carried out using blood. These receptors were taken from a human donor in good health. CDR3s include the opening cysteine and the closing phenylalanine or tryptophan. A D gene is named only where the DNA matches it firmly.

>.|.|TRBV18
CASSPQIYEQYF
>.|TRBJ1-1|TRBV12-3/TRBV12-4
CASSPGGGGTEAFF
>.|TRBJ1-2|TRBV2
CASSETGDTLYGYTF
>.|TRBJ2-6|TRBV28
CASRRPTSGANVLTF
>.|TRBJ1-5|TRBV9
CASSADTSNQPQHF
>.|TRBJ1-1|TRBV7-9
CASSTTGFTEAFF
>.|TRBJ1-2|TRBV12-3/TRBV12-4
CASSLYGPEYGYTF
>.|TRBJ2-3|TRBV20-1
CSASTGFEGDTQYF
>TRBD1|TRBJ2-5|TRBV6-5
CASSPGQQQETQYF
>TRBD1|TRBJ1-1|TRBV10-3
CAIRATGSTEAFF
>.|TRBJ1-1|TRBV10-3
CAISGTNTEAFF
>.|TRBJ2-1|TRBV24-1
CATSDLQGGASYNEQFF
>.|TRBJ2-5|TRBV4-3
CANSQDRVGAPRETQYF
>.|TRBJ2-1|TRBV12-3/TRBV12-4
CASTPWGDGYNEQFF
>TRBD1|TRBJ1-2|TRBV4-3
CASSQDRTGTYGYTF
>TRBD1|TRBJ1-2|TRBV28
CASGDRGHYGYTF
>.|TRBJ2-7|TRBV20-1
CSARSDSYEQYF
>.|TRBJ2-1|TRBV4-3
CASSQEPEGGARPHLIEQFF
>TRBD2|TRBJ2-7|TRBV13
CASSLKTSGGFTYEQYF
>.|TRBJ1-1|TRBV7-2
CASREGPATEAFF
>.|TRBJ2-1|TRBV7-6
CASSYNLDNEQFF
>TRBD1|TRBJ2-1|TRBV27
CASSAWVQGNADEQFF
>.|TRBJ2-4|TRBV11-3
CASTPNSGTIKNMQYF
>.|TRBJ1-2|TRBV27
CASSFFGGGYGYTF
>TRBD2|TRBJ2-4|TRBV20-1
CSASRDYQNIQYF
>.|TRBJ1-2|TRBV12-3/TRBV12-4
CASTRLQGPYGYTF
>.|TRBJ2-5|TRBV5-1
CASSIGRVQETQYF
>TRBD1|TRBJ2-1|TRBV7-9
CASSPQGQVNEQFF
>.|TRBJ1-2|TRBV20-1
CSAHRGRRNGYTF
>.|TRBJ1-3|TRBV20-1
CSAESFAGLGNTIYF
>TRBD2|TRBJ2-2|TRBV15
CATSRGLAVTGELFF
>TRBD1|TRBJ2-1|TRBV6-5
CASSYPGGRDEQFF
>TRBD2|TRBJ2-7|TRBV10-3
CAIKGTSGDEQYF
>.|TRBJ1-4|TRBV20-1
CSAKRGTEKLFF
>TRBD1|TRBJ2-3|TRBV24-1
CATSDLATGGTDTQYF
>TRBD1|TRBJ1-1|TRBV29-1
CSVPDFDRGTEAFF
>.|TRBJ1-2|TRBV6-5
CASRARTGKDGYTF
>.|TRBJ2-5|TRBV7-3
CASSLTGSWGETQYF
>TRBD1|TRBJ1-4|TRBV5-5
CASMDRGVNEKLFF
>TRBD1|TRBJ2-1|TRBV7-3
CASSSPGQGRAFF
>TRBD1|TRBJ2-7|TRBV20-1
CSAQNRDSTYEQYF
>.|TRBJ2-3|TRBV7-2
CASSLAPPGGADTQYF
>.|TRBJ1-5|TRBV28
CASRPGQTLSNQPQHF
>.|TRBJ2-3|TRBV9
CVSSVGAASTDTQYF
>TRBD1|TRBJ2-7|TRBV25-1
CASEAPGQGAKEQYF